This TCR beta chain was captured in a study of blood T cells in healthy people across ages. Every sample had a minimum of 6.5 million PBMCs isolated. Total RNA, at least 5 micrograms per sample, came from PBMCs. Then a second PCR, running roughly 7 to 12 cycles, was carried out with a sample-barcoded 5' primer and a J-beta primer mix. TCRdb re-called the 5' RACE reads with MiXCR, one entry per CDR3 protein. The sample lists 600,000 or so distinct CDR3 sequences, 25% to 35% seen once, with roughly 14% in the top ten. Study-level points and caveats: Calculation of diversity from one million T cells yielded estimates considered to be underestimates. CMV infection status of these donors was not known.

Worth noting for this clonotype: Its antigen is not identified. This may be a read error, as it is one base from a much larger clone.

The clonotype comes from a woman older than 75 in good health. Sequencing was performed on blood.

CDR3 DNA: TGTGCCAGCAGCCCAGGGACATTGAATTCCTACAATGAGCAGTACTTC. Residues: CASSPGTLNSYNEQYF. The chain links TRBV7-2 to TRBJ2-1, with D perhaps TRBD1 (6 bases). The DNA matches TRBJ2-7 better at its end, which makes the J call doubtful. From germline, CDR1 is SGHTA and CDR2 FQGNSA. There are 16 residues in the CDR3.